This entry concerns a single TCR beta chain. Its antigen is unknown. Relative to the germline gene, one junction end is altered; a read error may explain this. The trial excluded patients who had a history of autoimmune disease or were on systemic immunosuppression. Peripheral blood for TCR sequencing was collected from all dose cohorts at baseline, on cycle 4 day 1, and on cycle 7 day 1. Samples came from an open-label, multicenter, first-in-human phase I dose-escalation trial of ivuxolimab. Adults with locally advanced or metastatic melanoma, renal cell carcinoma, hepatocellular carcinoma or head and neck squamous cell carcinoma were enrolled in the trial. Before TCR sequencing, CD4+ and CD8+ T cells were separately sorted from peripheral blood. The data belong to a study of OX40 agonist ivuxolimab in advanced cancers. About the full investigation: Ivuxolimab, which targeted the costimulatory receptor OX40 (CD134), was an agonistic, fully human IgG2 monoclonal antibody. Intravenous ivuxolimab was administered to patients every 2 weeks at six dose levels: 0.01, 0.1, 0.3, 1.5, 3 and 10 mg/kg. Of the approximately 54 patients in dose escalation, around 20 had hepatocellular carcinoma, some 15 had melanoma, 9 had renal cell carcinoma and 9 had head and neck cancer. In the dose-escalation cohort, roughly 82% of patients were male, and the mean age was 60 years with a range of roughly 20 to 79. Patients were allowed to have had prior anti-PD-1, anti-PD-L1 or anti-CTLA-4 therapy, and roughly 40% of the dose-escalation patients had been treated with checkpoint inhibitors. Partial responses occurred in three dose-escalation patients: two with cutaneous melanoma and one with hepatocellular carcinoma. Peripheral TCRbeta sequencing was intended to test whether TCR sequence diversity was altered and clonal T-cell expansion was caused by ivuxolimab. The paper reports the monotherapy dose-escalation portion (N ≈ 50 patients) of the phase I ivuxolimab trial. What the study reported, not specific to this receptor: In the 0.1-3.0 mg/kg groups, partial responders were among the patients with the lowest normalized peripheral clonal expansion, particularly in CD8+ T cells. On average, CD8+ T cells showed more expanded clones than CD4+ T cells after ivuxolimab. Low levels of normalized T-cell clonal expansion were also seen in some patients who did not respond. Antigen specificity was not determined for the clonally expanded peripheral T cells. At doses of 0.1 to 3.0 mg/kg, clonal expansion of both CD4+ and CD8+ blood T cells was observed from baseline to week 6.

The CDR3 measures 13 amino acids from cysteine to phenylalanine. Only the CDR3 part of the read is kept: 39 bases, read in frame from the first base. Sequences SGHTA (CDR1) and FQGNSA (CDR2) are obtained from the germline V gene. Genomic DNA was isolated from the sorted cells so that the TCRbeta CDR3 region could be sequenced. The immunoSEQ Assay was used to sequence the TCRbeta CDR3 regions. The table was pulled from immuneACCESS by TCRdb, which kept in-frame rearrangements only. Such tables lose some clones; where checked, under half of the loss comes from unresolved V genes, and the rest has no known cause. This sample holds approximately 70,000 clones; roughly 88% were observed only once. Jointly, the top ten make up under 7.5% of the sample.

The source of this sequence is an adult with an advanced solid tumor such as melanoma, head and neck, liver or kidney cancer. Here the sequenced sample was CD4+ or CD8+ T cells sorted from blood, taken in a trial of the OX40 agonist ivuxolimab. In this chain, TRBV7-2 is recombined with TRBJ2-7; 8 bases in the junction line up with TRBD2. The DNA sequence follows: TGTGCCAGCAGCTTAGCCCCGACTAGCGATACATCCTTC. Translated, it reads CASSLAPTSDTSF.